Below, 18 T cell receptor beta chains from the same sample are listed, as sequenced in a study of CD8 T cells in Susac syndrome. Random hexamers served to reverse transcribe roughly 0.45 to 1 ug RNA. TCRdb independently ran MiXCR on the immunoSEQ multiplex PCR reads; one entry per CDR3 protein. The sample includes about 120,000 distinct CDR3 sequences, approximately 94% of them seen just once. Material for sequencing was CD4+ T cells from PBMCs. All receptors derive from a human donor in good health.

The V and J genes are TRBV7-9 and TRBJ2-1, with D hard to call. The CDR3 spans 16 residues. Per the germline V gene, CDR1 is SEHNR and CDR2 is FQNEAQ (reference sequence). V gave up 0 bases and J gave up 5 bases, with 14 bases separating them. For the CDR3, the DNA is TGTGCCAGCAGCTTAGCGATCGGCGGTTCCGACAATGAGCAGTTCTTC. Translating gives CASSLAIGGSDNEQFF.

This chain connects TRBV2 to TRBJ2-2; 10 positions agree with TRBD2. Unmatched junction bases numbered 3, after V lost 2 bases and J lost 6 bases. The CDR3 length is 15 residues. Germline CDR1 and CDR2: SNHLY and FYNNEI. CDR3 coding DNA: TGTGCCAGCAGTGAAAGCGGGAGGGTGGCCGGGGAGCTGTTTTTT. This encodes CASSESGRVAGELFF.

The chain employs TRBV20-1 and TRBJ2-4, with 8 bases fitting TRBD1. Germline V gene lookup returns CDR1 DFQATT and CDR2 SNEGSKA (reference sequence). CDR3 length: 11 residues. V shed 3 bases and J 13 bases; nucleotides not matched to a gene: 5. The CDR3: CSASRDRQQYF. DNA of the CDR3: TGCAGTGCTAGCCGGGACAGGCAGCAGTACTTC.

Points on this clonotype: One junction end disagrees with the germline gene, perhaps due to a read error. CDR3 residues: CASSRSGGAKTGELFF. The CDR3 region has the DNA TGTGCCAGCAGCCGGTCGGGGGGCGCGAAGACCGGGGAGCTGTTTTTT. V usage is TRBV7-9 and J usage is TRBJ2-2; D may be TRBD2 (7 bases). CDR1 SEHNR and CDR2 FQNEAQ come from the germline V gene (reference sequence). The CDR3 has 16 amino acids. Together with reference TRBV7-9 and TRBJ2-2, the CDR3 gives the full variable domain: DTGVSQNPRHKITKRGQNVTFRCDPISEHNRLYWYRQTLGQGPEFLTYFQNEAQLEKSRLLSDRFSAERPKGSFSTLEIQRTEQGDSAMYLCASSRSGGAKTGELFFGEGSRLTVL.

CDR3 loop: CASSSGQGDWGYGYTF. Written as DNA, the CDR3 is TGTGCCAGCAGCTCGGGACAGGGGGATTGGGGCTATGGCTACACCTTC. This rearrangement joins TRBV7-2 to TRBJ1-2; TRBD1 aligns across 11 bases. V shed 4 bases and J 4 bases; nucleotides not matched to a gene: 8. The CDR3 has 16 amino acids. Looked up from germline, CDR1 is SGHTA and CDR2 is FQGNSA.

The gene calls are TRBV20-1 and TRBJ2-5; D unclear. Germline values: CDR1 DFQATT, CDR2 SNEGSKA (reference sequence). V lost 1 base and J lost 2, with 8 bases in between. The CDR3 consists of 13 residues. CDR3 amino acids: CSARVGVQETQYF. The CDR3 nucleotides read TGCAGTGCTAGAGTAGGTGTACAAGAGACCCAGTACTTC.

The chain combines TRBV19 with TRBJ2-5, with D perhaps TRBD2 (5 bases). The germline V gene encodes CDR1 LNHDA and CDR2 SQIVND (reference sequence). The CDR3 spans 13 residues. Trimming stripped 7 bases from V and 2 bases from J, with 11 bases between. CDR3 nucleotide sequence: TGTGCCAGTATCGGAGGCTCTCAAGAGACCCAGTACTTC. Amino acids: CASIGGSQETQYF. The whole variable domain, remainder taken from reference TRBV19 and TRBJ2-5, is DGGITQSPKYLFRKEGQNVTLSCEQNLNHDAMYWYRQDPGQGLRLIYYSQIVNDFQKGDIAEGYSVSREKKESFPLTVTSAQKNPTAFYLCASIGGSQETQYFGPGTRLLVL.

On this clonotype itself: One junction end does not reproduce the germline sequence, and a read error may be involved. V usage is TRBV5-1 and J usage is TRBJ2-5; unclear D gene. The CDR3 extends over 12 amino acids. From germline, CDR1 is SGHRS and CDR2 YFSETQ. This CDR3 is CASSLGQETQYF. DNA for the CDR3: TGTGCCAGCAGTTTAGGTCAAGAGACCCAGTACTTC.

The chain links TRBV10-3 to TRBJ2-7; 7 nucleotides agree with TRBD2. Germline lookup yields CDR1 ENHRY and CDR2 SYGVKD. The CDR3 is made up of 14 amino acids. V was pared by 1 base and J by 1 base, with 1 base of the junction left unmatched. In DNA form, the CDR3 reads TGTGCCATCAGTGAGTGGGAGGGTTCCTACGAGCAGTACTTC. It translates to CAISEWEGSYEQYF.

The chain uses TRBV18 and TRBJ2-5; D may be TRBD1 (6 bases). CDR1 and CDR2 from the germline V gene are KGHSH and LQKENI. This CDR3 comprises 13 residues. Trimming took off 10 bases at V and 4 bases at J, with 16 bases between the two ends. Written as DNA, the CDR3 is TGTGCCACCCTACCGGGGACAAGAGAGACCCAGTACTTC. Translating gives CATLPGTRETQYF.

CDR3 loop: CASSYALAGINEQFF. The CDR3 DNA follows: TGTGCCAGCAGTTACGCACTAGCGGGGATCAATGAGCAGTTCTTC. The chain combines TRBV6-2 or TRBV6-3 with TRBJ2-1; 10 nucleotides match TRBD2. The germline V gene encodes CDR1 MNHEY and CDR2 SVGEGT. V trimming: 2 bases; J trimming: 6 bases; junction bases outside the gene matches: 4. The CDR3 runs to 15 residues.

V is TRBV12-3 or TRBV12-4 and J is TRBJ2-3; D not resolved. The CDR3 extends over 12 amino acids. V was trimmed by 6 bases and J by 2 bases, leaving 6 bases between them. CDR3 bases: TGTGCCAGCAGCGACGTCACAGATACGCAGTATTTT. This sequence encodes CASSDVTDTQYF.

The rearrangement uses TRBV2 and TRBJ2-1, with D possibly TRBD2 on 5 matching bases. The germline CDR1 and CDR2 sequences are SNHLY and FYNNEI. Trimming removed 9 bases from V and 3 bases from J, with 12 bases in between. The CDR3 covers 13 residues. The CDR3 bases are TGTGCCAGTTATAGCGACTTCTACAATGAGCAGTTCTTC. It specifies CASYSDFYNEQFF. Supplemented by reference TRBV2 and TRBJ2-1, the full variable domain reads EPEVTQTPSHQVTQMGQEVILRCVPISNHLYFYWYRQILGQKVEFLVSFYNNEISEKSEIFDDQFSVERPDGSNFTLKIRSTKLEDSAMYFCASYSDFYNEQFFGPGTRLTVL.

The V and J genes are TRBV3-1 and TRBJ2-1; TRBD2 agrees at 11 bases. Per germline, CDR1 LGHDT and CDR2 YNNKEL (reference sequence). CDR3 length: 13 amino acids. V shed 9 bases, J shed 8 bases, and the junction held 6 bases outside the gene matches. This CDR3 is CASLLAGVDEQFF. The CDR3 DNA sequence: TGTGCCAGTCTACTAGCGGGAGTCGATGAGCAGTTCTTC.

This CDR3 is CASSSSRAGSPLHF. In DNA, the CDR3 is TGTGCCAGCAGCTCTTCGCGGGCTGGGTCACCCCTCCACTTT. This chain joins TRBV7-2 and TRBJ1-6; the D is unclear. Germline V lookup: CDR1 SGHTA, CDR2 FQGNSA. The V and J ends lost 4 bases and 10 bases respectively, with 14 bases between them. CDR3 size: 14 residues.

The chain recombines TRBV29-1 with TRBJ1-1; D remains unclear. This CDR3 is built from 13 residues. Trimming stripped 4 bases from V and 4 bases from J, with 13 bases between. CDR1 is SQVTM and CDR2 is ANQGSEA in the germline V gene. The CDR3 DNA reads as TGCAGCGTTGTGGCGGCTTGGGGCACTGAAGCTTTCTTT. Translating gives CSVVAAWGTEAFF.

The rearrangement uses TRBV21-1 and TRBJ2-7; the table's D gene call, TRBD1, was not cross checked with the DNA. TRBV21-1 is recorded as a pseudogene. The CDR3 runs to 14 residues. CDR3 sequence: CASSPLGQNYEQYF. The DNA of the CDR3 is TGTGCCAGCAGCCCATTGGGACAGAACTACGAGCAGTACTTC.

This clonotype was detected only once. The chain uses TRBV20-1 and TRBJ2-1; D may be TRBD2 (8 bases). V lost 6 bases and J 6 bases, leaving 18 bases between the germline ends. This CDR3 comprises 14 residues. Germline V gene sequence: CDR1 DFQATT, CDR2 SNEGSKA (reference sequence). For the CDR3, the DNA is TGCAGTGCCAAGGGGGCGGGAGGAACCAATGAGCAGTTCTTC. The encoded protein is CSAKGAGGTNEQFF.